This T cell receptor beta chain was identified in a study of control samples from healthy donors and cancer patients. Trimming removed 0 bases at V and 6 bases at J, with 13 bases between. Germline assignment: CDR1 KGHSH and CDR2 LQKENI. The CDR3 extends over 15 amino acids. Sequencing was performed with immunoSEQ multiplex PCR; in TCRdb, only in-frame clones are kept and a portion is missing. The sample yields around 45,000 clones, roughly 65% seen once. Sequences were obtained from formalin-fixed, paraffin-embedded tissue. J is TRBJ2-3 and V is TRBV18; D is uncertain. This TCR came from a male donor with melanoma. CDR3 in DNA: TGTGCCAGCTCACCACCTAGTCTTCCAGAGGATACGCAGTATTTT. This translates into CASSPPSLPEDTQYF.